This T cell receptor beta chain was sequenced for a study of control samples from healthy donors and cancer patients. Germline CDR1 reads LNHDA; CDR2 reads SQIVND (reference sequence). V was clipped by 5 bases and J by 7 bases, with 15 bases between them. The CDR3 runs to 14 residues. TCRdb's copy holds only in-frame clones and misses some; the assay was immunoSEQ multiplex PCR. Among some 13,000 clones listed, about 76% were seen once. The V gene is TRBV19, the J gene TRBJ1-5, with D maybe TRBD1 (6 bases). The TCR sequence derives from a male donor with melanoma. The sequenced sample was formalin-fixed, paraffin-embedded tissue. In nucleotides, the CDR3 is TGTGCCAGTAGTTCCACAGGGCCGAACCAGCCCCAGCATTTT. Encoded protein: CASSSTGPNQPQHF.